This is a list of T cell receptor beta chains from one sample in a study of blood T cell repertoires in COVID-19. Assay: immunoSEQ multiplex PCR; the TCRdb copy retains only in-frame clones and omits some. The table includes under 200,000 clones, 88% detected once. The specimen sequenced was peripheral blood. The receptors originated from a man aged 35 to 55 with active or convalescent COVID-19. CDR3s leave out the opening cysteine and the closing phenylalanine or tryptophan.

v_gene	j_gene	CDR3aa
TRBV5-4	TRBJ2-7	ASSHTAGGSYEQY
TRBV10-3	TRBJ1-5	AISDRVRSQPQH
TRBV19	TRBJ1-1	ASSIGAGGDAF
TRBV6-5	TRBJ2-7	ASSPPGGDEQY
TRBV19	TRBJ1-3	ASTLTGVGNTIY
TRBV4-3	TRBJ1-1	ASSQARQGAGTEAF
TRBV5-8	TRBJ2-5	ASGRGTSGKETQY
TRBV12-3/TRBV12-4	TRBJ1-2	ASSPGYYGYT
TRBV11-2	TRBJ1-1	ASSLAGGLNTEAF
TRBV3-1/TRBV3-2	TRBJ2-3	ASSRQGPTTDTQY
TRBV6-5	TRBJ1-1	ASSPRGGGGAF
TRBV5-4	TRBJ1-2	ASSFGGQDYGYT
TRBV7-2	TRBJ1-4	ASSLRRTNEKLF
TRBV11-2	TRBJ2-5	ASSRESTQY
TRBV27	TRBJ2-1	ASSLSLREYNNEQF
TRBV19	TRBJ2-3	ASTVTSGGTADTQY
TRBV29-1	TRBJ1-1	SGLQGGTEAF
TRBV6-1	TRBJ2-3	ASSEDWQSTDTQY
TRBV11-2	TRBJ2-5	ASSLGSRTSSEETQY
TRBV30	TRBJ1-2	AWSVPDRYYGYT
TRBV4-1	TRBJ2-3	ASSQEWTGGGTDTQY
TRBV7-2	TRBJ1-1	ASSLAGAGTEAF
TRBV18	TRBJ1-5	ASSPMPTNQPQH
TRBV10-3	TRBJ1-2	AISESGRGYT
TRBV29-1	TRBJ2-3	SVDGGSDTQY
TRBV27	TRBJ1-2	ASSSESRGRGYGYT
TRBV7-8	TRBJ2-7	ASSRDRGPSREQY
TRBV19	TRBJ1-2	ASSIGAGESGYT
TRBV4-3	TRBJ2-7	ASSQEGGLAGTYEQY
TRBV4-1	TRBJ1-1	ASSQDGDRDLAAF
TRBV19	TRBJ1-1	ASSIYGNTEAF
TRBV4-2	TRBJ2-3	ASSQDGQGIPDTQY
TRBV28	TRBJ1-5	ASRGAGTSNQPQH
TRBV10-3	TRBJ2-1	AITGTSGPSSYNEQF
TRBV3-1/TRBV3-2	TRBJ1-4	ASSLRNEKLF
TRBV5-5	TRBJ2-5	ASSLLLAGLRETQY
TRBV27	TRBJ2-7	ASSFGSGTYEQY
TRBV20-1	TRBJ2-3	SASPTGNTDTQY
TRBV4-1	TRBJ2-7	ASSLRQDEQY
TRBV29-1	TRBJ2-5	SVGALRGETQY
TRBV28	TRBJ2-2	ASSSRWSANTGELF
TRBV5-1	TRBJ2-2	ASSFQQGFRPEELF
TRBV5-1	TRBJ1-6	ASSAATGTRGSPLH
TRBV7-2	TRBJ1-2	ASSLETGGLNGYT
TRBV4-2	TRBJ1-1	ASSTDRGADTEAF
TRBV5-5	TRBJ2-7	ASSLKAGVTSEQY